What follows describes a single T cell receptor beta chain. This clonotype was recorded a few times. Its antigen remains unidentified. Per-base qualities were not stored, and no clone one base away is much larger. Reading the label with the study, this specimen's treatment or condition is: in vitro stimulation with specific CMV peptide epitopes to enrich CMV-specific T cells. This entry belongs to a study of T cell repertoires in cytomegalovirus infection (dated by TCRdb to between 2019 and 2020). Some background on the complete study: The peptide stimulations were aimed at well-studied HLA-B-restricted epitopes as well as recently identified HLA-C-restricted CMV epitopes, whose presentation resists viral immunomodulation. Donor HLA type was relevant to the analysis, as public TCR beta signatures indicated carriage of CMV infection together with the matching HLA type.

Instrument on record: Illumina HiSeq 1500. The raw public data were reprocessed by TCRdb itself: fastp quality trimming at Q25, MiXCR clonotype calling, in-frame beta chains only. Rows matching on CDR3 protein sequence are summarized as one entry with the most common DNA and genes. The sample table shows tens of thousands of distinct CDR3 sequences, and 20% to 25% are seen once. Of the sample, roughly two thirds falls within the top ten clones. V ends up 3 bases short and J 5 bases short, with an unmatched junction base count of 14. The germline V gene (reference sequence) yields SSHAT for CDR1 and FNYEAQ for CDR2. From the cysteine through the phenylalanine, the CDR3 covers 17 amino acids. Only the CDR3 region is kept as DNA, spanning 51 bases read in frame from base 1. Findings and caveats that apply to the study as a whole: In both this cohort and an independent cohort of some 370 donors, the cumulative frequency of public TCR beta family members distinguished carriers of CMV infection plus the relevant HLA type. In the ex vivo response, HLA-C-restricted CMV-specific TCR beta clonotypes were dominant, and in two of eight donors the single most frequent clonotype came from this HLA-C-restricted group.

This chain is built from TRBV7-7 and TRBJ2-7, with 9 middle bases fitting TRBD1. The material was CD8+ T cells from cultured PBMCs, obtained from culture after CMV antigen stimulation. This clonotype originated in a human donor in good health (CMV status not recorded). Some clones in this sample may be carry-over from other donors' samples. The DNA sequence reads TGTGCCAGCAGCTTTGGAATTGCTGGGACAGGGTTGGACGAGCAGTACTTC. This is translated as CASSFGIAGTGLDEQYF.